A single sample is the source of the 22 T cell receptor beta chains below, sequenced in a study of blood T cell repertoires in COVID-19. Assay used: immunoSEQ multiplex PCR; TCRdb lists only in-frame clones, some missing. The profile covers over 300,000 clones, with about 89% appearing a single time and approximately 9.4% taken by the ten largest. Sequencing was done on a sample of PBMCs or T cells enriched from blood (not recorded which). The receptors were gathered from a woman aged 40 to 49 who had recovered from COVID-19.

This chain links TRBV10-3 with TRBJ1-2; TRBD1 matches at 8 bases. The CDR3 is 16 residues long. Germline CDR1 is ENHRY and CDR2 is SYGVKD. Germline trimming cut 0 bases from V and 3 bases from J; bases unmatched to any gene: 6. The CDR3 here is CAISESVLDRDYGYTF. Written as DNA, the CDR3 is TGTGCCATCAGTGAGTCGGTTTTGGACAGGGACTATGGCTACACCTTC.

This rearrangement joins TRBV4-3 to TRBJ1-2; possibly TRBD1 for D (5 bases). Per the germline V gene, CDR1 is LGHNA and CDR2 is YSLEER. This CDR3 has 16 residues. V was shortened by 3 bases and J by 4 bases, with 18 bases between the two germline ends. CDR3 sequence reads: CASSQEGGAGSYGYTF. CDR3 coding DNA: TGCGCCAGCAGCCAGGAGGGAGGGGCGGGCAGCTATGGCTACACCTTC.

This chain joins TRBV27 and TRBJ2-7; tentative D call: TRBD1 (5 bases). The ends were cut back, 6 bases at V and 1 base at J, with 13 bases in the middle. Germline assignment: CDR1 MNHEY and CDR2 SMNVEV (reference sequence). This CDR3 has 14 amino acids. CDR3 bases: TGTGCCAGCAGCTCTCAGGACAATTCCTACGAGCAGTACTTC. Translating it yields CASSSQDNSYEQYF.

In DNA, the CDR3 is TGTGCCAGCAGCGTAGCTGGGGCTAGCGGCACAGATACGCAGTATTTT. The encoded protein is CASSVAGASGTDTQYF. The chain is built from TRBV9 and TRBJ2-3; maybe TRBD2 (6 bases). CDR1 and CDR2 from the germline V gene are SGDLS and YYNGEE. The length of the CDR3 is 16 residues. Deletions cut 0 bases from V and 1 base from J, with 12 bases between.

This clone appeared once. The chain has TRBV19 and TRBJ2-1; possibly TRBD2 for D (5 bases). V gave up 1 base and J gave up 2 bases, with 9 bases separating them. CDR1 and CDR2 (germline): LNHDA, SQIVND (reference sequence). The CDR3 has 15 amino acids. CDR3 DNA: TGTGCCAGTAGTATAGGGTCTAGCCCCTACAATGAGCAGTTCTTC. The encoded protein is CASSIGSSPYNEQFF.

The chain couples TRBV5-1 to TRBJ1-1; possible D gene TRBD1, 5 bases. This CDR3 is built from 11 residues. Per the germline V gene, CDR1 is SGHRS and CDR2 is YFSETQ. The V gene lost 3 bases and the J gene lost 11 bases, with 11 bases spanning the gap. The CDR3 is CASSSEGRAFF. CDR3 bases: TGCGCCAGCAGCTCGGAGGGGCGGGCTTTCTTT.

The chain combines TRBV2 with TRBJ1-4, with TRBD1 matching 9 bases. Per germline, CDR1 SNHLY and CDR2 FYNNEI. Trimming removed 4 bases from V and 10 bases from J; junction bases left unmatched: 7. This CDR3 is 14 amino acids long. The CDR3 spells CASSGTGGKGKLFF. The CDR3 DNA follows: TGTGCCAGCAGTGGTACAGGGGGCAAGGGAAAACTGTTTTTT.

This chain joins TRBV19 and TRBJ1-4; 11 bases match TRBD1. V trimming: 5 bases; J trimming: 10 bases; junction bases outside the gene matches: 9. This CDR3 comprises 15 residues. The germline V gene encodes CDR1 LNHDA and CDR2 SQIVND (reference sequence). CDR3 protein: CASSVTGTGGRKLFF. The CDR3 DNA follows: TGTGCCAGTAGTGTCACAGGGACAGGGGGTAGAAAACTGTTTTTT.

The chain joins TRBV28 to TRBJ1-3, with 7 nucleotides matching TRBD1. The CDR3 is 16 residues long. V lost 8 bases and J lost 0; bases outside the gene matches: 10. Germline V gene data show CDR1 as MDHEN and CDR2 as SYDVKM. This chain's CDR3 is CASESGTVHSGNTIYF. The CDR3 nucleotides read TGTGCCAGCGAATCGGGGACAGTTCACTCTGGAAACACCATATATTTT.

V usage is TRBV3-1 (or the pseudogene TRBV3-2) and J usage is TRBJ2-1; D unresolved. Trimming took off 2 bases at V and 8 bases at J, with 7 bases between the two ends. CDR1 LGHDT and CDR2 YNNKEL come from the germline V gene (reference sequence). This CDR3 is built from 12 residues. CDR3 region: CASSQFEDEQFF. In DNA, the CDR3 is TGTGCCAGCAGCCAATTTGAGGATGAGCAGTTCTTC.

V usage is TRBV3-1 (or the pseudogene TRBV3-2) and J usage is TRBJ2-3; 8 nucleotides match TRBD2. There are 16 residues in the CDR3. CDR1 and CDR2 (germline): LGHDT, YNNKEL (reference sequence). With V trimmed by 0 bases and J by 4 bases, 6 bases remained unmatched. CDR3 in DNA: TGTGCCAGCAGCCAAGAAGAGCGGGGGCGCGCAGATACGCAGTATTTT. Its protein product is CASSQEERGRADTQYF.

The V and J genes are TRBV3-1 (or the pseudogene TRBV3-2) and TRBJ2-6; 7 positions match TRBD1. Germline trimming cut 1 base from V and 13 bases from J; bases unmatched to any gene: 7. Germline V lookup: CDR1 LGHDT, CDR2 YNNKEL (reference sequence). This CDR3 is built from 14 residues. The CDR3 region has the DNA TGTGCCAGCAGCCAAGGGACAGGACTTCTGGTCCTGACTTTC. It specifies CASSQGTGLLVLTF.

The V gene is TRBV18, the J gene TRBJ1-1; no definite D call. The CDR3 loop spans 14 amino acids. Germline CDR1 and CDR2: KGHSH and LQKENI. Trimming shortened V by 2 bases and J by 5 bases, and 12 bases separated the two germline ends. CDR3 region: CASSPILADTEAFF. In nucleotides, the CDR3 is TGTGCCAGCTCACCAATCCTCGCGGATACTGAAGCTTTCTTT.

The CDR3 sequence: CASSSQGTDTQYF. CDR3 nucleotide sequence: TGCGCCAGCAGCTCACAGGGGACAGATACGCAGTATTTT. This rearrangement joins TRBV5-1 to TRBJ2-3; 7 bases fit TRBD1. Looked up from germline, CDR1 is SGHRS and CDR2 is YFSETQ. The CDR3 sequence is 13 residues long. With 3 bases clipped from V and 3 bases from J, the junction kept 1 base outside the gene matches.

V is TRBV9 and J is TRBJ2-2; perhaps TRBD1 as D (5 bases). The CDR3 runs 14 residues. Trimming shortened V by 4 bases and J by 6 bases, and 13 bases separated the two germline ends. CDR1 and CDR2 from the germline V gene are SGDLS and YYNGEE. The CDR3 is CASSPVVGAGELFF. The CDR3 DNA is TGTGCCAGCAGCCCAGTGGTAGGGGCCGGGGAGCTGTTTTTT. Complete variable domain (other parts from reference TRBV9 and TRBJ2-2): DSGVTQTPKHLITATGQRVTLRCSPRSGDLSVYWYQQSLDQGLQFLIQYYNGEERAKGNILERFSAQQFPDLHSELNLSSLELGDSALYFCASSPVVGAGELFFGEGSRLTVL.

The table lists this clone with a count of one. The V gene is TRBV28, the J gene TRBJ1-4; D is undetermined. V lost 4 bases to trimming and J lost 2 bases, with 11 bases between them. The CDR3 is made up of 15 amino acids. Per germline, CDR1 MDHEN and CDR2 SYDVKM. The CDR3 protein is CASSSAPGTNEKLFF. CDR3 nucleotides: TGTGCCAGCAGTTCAGCGCCCGGGACTAATGAAAAACTGTTTTTT.

This clone was observed once. The chain employs TRBV21-1 and TRBJ1-2; the table's D call, TRBD1, was not checked against the DNA. TRBV21-1 is recorded as a pseudogene. This CDR3 has 11 amino acids. The CDR3 region has the DNA TGTGCCAGCTTATGGACAGGAGGCTACACCTTC. Its protein is CASLWTGGYTF.

The chain uses TRBV11-3 and TRBJ2-6, with D maybe TRBD1 (6 bases). Germline V gives CDR1 SGHNT, CDR2 YENEEA. Trimming took off 2 bases at V and 2 bases at J, with 13 bases between the two ends. This CDR3 spans 17 amino acids. CDR3 residues: CASSLIGAGAGANVLTF. The CDR3 DNA reads TGTGCCAGCAGCTTAATCGGGGCAGGGGCTGGGGCCAACGTCCTGACTTTC.

The V gene is TRBV19, the J gene TRBJ1-2; D call uncertain. Germline CDR1 is LNHDA and CDR2 is SQIVND (reference sequence). The CDR3 is 13 residues long. V lost 0 bases, J lost 5 bases, and 7 bases lay in between. CDR3 loop: CASSIERGYGYTF. In nucleotides, the CDR3 is TGTGCCAGTAGTATAGAACGGGGATATGGCTACACCTTC.

This sequence joins TRBV19 and TRBJ2-3; TRBD1 matches 8 bases. Germline V gene lookup returns CDR1 LNHDA and CDR2 SQIVND (reference sequence). The CDR3 extends over 16 amino acids. The trim removed 5 bases at V and 3 bases at J, leaving 10 bases unmatched. The CDR3 DNA sequence: TGTGCCAGTAGTTCCTTGGACAGGGAGTTTACAGATACGCAGTATTTT. It specifies CASSSLDREFTDTQYF.

The chain combines TRBV28 with TRBJ1-6; TRBD1 aligns across 9 bases. This CDR3 comprises 14 residues. Trimming removed 4 bases from V and 10 bases from J; junction bases left unmatched: 5. Looked up from germline, CDR1 is MDHEN and CDR2 is SYDVKM. The CDR3 here is CASSWDREESPLHF. CDR3 nucleotide sequence: TGTGCCAGCAGTTGGGACAGGGAAGAGTCACCCCTCCACTTT.

The rearrangement uses TRBV6-4 and TRBJ2-2; tentative D call: TRBD1 (5 bases). Trimming took off 4 bases at V and 2 bases at J, with 17 bases between the two ends. The CDR3 runs 17 residues. Looked up from germline, CDR1 is MRHNA and CDR2 is SNTAGT. The CDR3 sequence is CASSVPGNPLNTGELFF. The CDR3 region has the DNA TGTGCCAGCAGTGTACCAGGGAACCCTTTAAACACCGGGGAGCTGTTTTTT.